The clone carrying this T cell receptor (beta chain) was found a few times. Its cognate antigen is unknown. V lost 6 bases and J lost 0, with 17 bases in between. Germline-derived CDR1 and CDR2 are KGHSH and LQKENI. The CDR3 totals 16 residues. This specimen belongs to a study of T cells after yellow fever vaccination. In the study overall: SMART-Seq v4 Ultra Low Input prepared libraries from low-cell fractions.

As TCR cDNA was made by 5'RACE template switching, a universal primer site and UMIs were added. TCRdb re-derived calls from the 5' RACE reads in MiXCR, one entry per CDR3 protein. Among 300,000 or so distinct CDR3 sequences, approximately 7% were seen once, and the ten largest hold around 17%. Overall study results and limits: A weaker but faster secondary response was observed, peaking on day 5 versus 15.

Sequences were derived from PBMCs, sampled roughly 47 days after the first yellow fever vaccination. This clonotype was obtained from a man aged 18 to 35 who received the YFV17D yellow fever vaccine. The gene calls are TRBV18 and TRBJ2-5; D is tentatively TRBD1 or TRBD2 (5 bases each). The CDR3 region is CASSEALSGHQETQYF. The DNA for the CDR3 is TGTGCCAGCTCGGAGGCACTTTCGGGACACCAAGAGACCCAGTACTTC.